A selection of T cell receptor beta chains follows, all from one sample in a study of cytomegalovirus exposure and HLA in healthy donors. Sequencing was performed with immunoSEQ multiplex PCR; in TCRdb, only in-frame clones are kept and a portion is missing. The sample records about 240,000 clones, approximately 83% being singletons. Material for sequencing was PBMCs. The receptor set was obtained from a woman between 25 and 40 years old in good health and CMV-seropositive. Each CDR3 is given with its conserved first and last residue. D genes are given only for firm matches. A row's size may be missing; if present it is once, few, many or a size class.

v_call: TRBV2; d_call: TRBD2; clone_size: NA; j_call: TRBJ2-2; cdr3_nt: TGTGCCAGCACGAACTTAGCGGGATACACCGGGGAGCTGTTTTTT; cdr3_aa: CASTNLAGYTGELFF
v_call: TRBV4-1; d_call: NA; clone_size: NA; j_call: TRBJ1-1; cdr3_nt: TGCGCCAGCAGCCAAGTTCAGCAGGCTAACACTGAAGCTTTCTTT; cdr3_aa: CASSQVQQANTEAFF
v_call: TRBV19; d_call: NA; clone_size: NA; j_call: TRBJ1-2; cdr3_nt: TGTGCCAGTAGAGTCTCAGGGAACGAGAATGGCTACACCTTC; cdr3_aa: CASRVSGNENGYTF
v_call: TRBV7-9; d_call: NA; clone_size: once; j_call: TRBJ2-7; cdr3_nt: TGTGCCAGCAGCTTCGACAGGTACGAGCAGTACTTC; cdr3_aa: CASSFDRYEQYF
v_call: TRBV2; d_call: TRBD2; clone_size: NA; j_call: TRBJ2-1; cdr3_nt: TGTGCCAGCATGACCCCCGGGACTAGTTCTTACGGTGAGCAGTTCTTC; cdr3_aa: CASMTPGTSSYGEQFF
v_call: TRBV5-1; d_call: TRBD1; clone_size: NA; j_call: TRBJ2-7; cdr3_nt: TGCGCCAGCAGCTTCGGGACAGGTTACTCCTACGAGCAGTACTTC; cdr3_aa: CASSFGTGYSYEQYF
v_call: TRBV7-3; d_call: TRBD2; clone_size: NA; j_call: TRBJ2-1; cdr3_nt: TGTGCCAGCAGTCGTGGGCTAGCGGGAGTTAGTGAGCAGTTCTTC; cdr3_aa: CASSRGLAGVSEQFF
v_call: TRBV18; d_call: NA; clone_size: once; j_call: TRBJ2-7; cdr3_nt: TGTGCCAGCTCACCAGGGCCCGACTACGAGCAGTACTTC; cdr3_aa: CASSPGPDYEQYF
v_call: TRBV7-9; d_call: TRBD2; clone_size: NA; j_call: TRBJ2-2; cdr3_nt: TGTGCCAGCAGCTTAGAACCGACTAGCGGGAGGGCCAGCGGGGAGCTGTTTTTT; cdr3_aa: CASSLEPTSGRASGELFF
v_call: TRBV7-9; d_call: NA; clone_size: NA; j_call: TRBJ2-5; cdr3_nt: TGTGCCAGCAGCCCCTTCCGGTCCCAAGAGACCCAGTACTTC; cdr3_aa: CASSPFRSQETQYF
v_call: TRBV7-9; d_call: TRBD1; clone_size: few; j_call: TRBJ2-2; cdr3_nt: TGTGCCAGCTTCGAGTCGGACAGGGTGAACCCCGGGGAGCTGTTTTTT; cdr3_aa: CASFESDRVNPGELFF
v_call: TRBV5-1; d_call: TRBD1; clone_size: NA; j_call: TRBJ1-5; cdr3_nt: TGCGCCAGCAGCTTAACCGGGACAGGGGATGAGCCCCAGCATTTT; cdr3_aa: CASSLTGTGDEPQHF
v_call: TRBV5-5; d_call: NA; clone_size: few; j_call: TRBJ1-1; cdr3_nt: TGTGCCAGCAGCAACGCCCTGCCGGGATACACTGAAGCTTTCTTT; cdr3_aa: CASSNALPGYTEAFF
v_call: TRBV5-4; d_call: NA; clone_size: NA; j_call: TRBJ2-5; cdr3_nt: TGTGCCAGCAGCTCCCGTACAGGAAACCAAGAGACCCAGTACTTC; cdr3_aa: CASSSRTGNQETQYF
v_call: TRBV30; d_call: NA; clone_size: NA; j_call: TRBJ1-5; cdr3_nt: TGTGCCTGGACCCCAAGGGGTGGGGTCTATAGCAATCAGCCCCAGCATTTT; cdr3_aa: CAWTPRGGVYSNQPQHF
v_call: TRBV5-1; d_call: TRBD2; clone_size: once; j_call: TRBJ2-1; cdr3_nt: TGCGCCAGCAGTTGGACTAGCGGGAGAGATGAGCAGTTCTTC; cdr3_aa: CASSWTSGRDEQFF
v_call: TRBV9; d_call: NA; clone_size: NA; j_call: TRBJ2-7; cdr3_nt: TGTGCCAGCAGCGTAGGGGCAGGGGCCTACGAGCAGTACTTC; cdr3_aa: CASSVGAGAYEQYF
v_call: TRBV6-5; d_call: TRBD2; clone_size: NA; j_call: TRBJ2-1; cdr3_nt: TGTGCCAGCAGTTACGAGACTAGCGGGGCGTACAATGAGCAGTTCTTC; cdr3_aa: CASSYETSGAYNEQFF
v_call: TRBV6-6; d_call: NA; clone_size: NA; j_call: TRBJ2-2; cdr3_nt: TGTGCCAGCAGTTATAACGGGGAGCTGTTTTTT; cdr3_aa: CASSYNGELFF
v_call: TRBV25-1; d_call: NA; clone_size: NA; j_call: TRBJ2-2; cdr3_nt: TGTGCCAGCAGTGAAGCGGAGAACACCGGGGAGCTGTTTTTT; cdr3_aa: CASSEAENTGELFF
v_call: TRBV15; d_call: TRBD1; clone_size: NA; j_call: TRBJ2-5; cdr3_nt: TGTGCCACCTCGGGGACAGGGGAAGAGACCCAGTACTTC; cdr3_aa: CATSGTGEETQYF
v_call: TRBV5-1; d_call: NA; clone_size: NA; j_call: TRBJ2-7; cdr3_nt: TGCGCCAGCAGGGCTGGACTAGGGGGCTCCTACGAGCAGTACTTC; cdr3_aa: CASRAGLGGSYEQYF
v_call: TRBV19; d_call: TRBD2; clone_size: NA; j_call: TRBJ2-3; cdr3_nt: TGTGCCACTCAAAGGTTAGGGAGGGGCAAGGTGACAGATACGCAGTATTTT; cdr3_aa: CATQRLGRGKVTDTQYF
v_call: TRBV2; d_call: NA; clone_size: NA; j_call: TRBJ2-5; cdr3_nt: TGTGCCAGCAGTGAAACCCCCGGGAACCACGGAGAGACCCAGTACTTC; cdr3_aa: CASSETPGNHGETQYF
v_call: TRBV5-1; d_call: NA; clone_size: NA; j_call: TRBJ2-3; cdr3_nt: TGCGCCAGCAGCGCGGAGGGGGGGGGAGATACGCAGTATTTT; cdr3_aa: CASSAEGGGDTQYF
v_call: TRBV6-1; d_call: NA; clone_size: few; j_call: TRBJ1-2; cdr3_nt: TGTGCCAGCAGTACAGGAGATAAGATTTATGGCTACACCTTC; cdr3_aa: CASSTGDKIYGYTF
v_call: TRBV5-1; d_call: TRBD1; clone_size: NA; j_call: TRBJ2-1; cdr3_nt: TGCGCCAGCAGCTTAACGTGGGGACAGGGTTTCTACAATGAGCAGTTCTTC; cdr3_aa: CASSLTWGQGFYNEQFF
v_call: TRBV4-1; d_call: NA; clone_size: NA; j_call: TRBJ1-4; cdr3_nt: TGCGCCAGCAGCCCGGGTCCCGCCAGGGAAACTAATGAAAAACTGTTTTTT; cdr3_aa: CASSPGPARETNEKLFF